The clone carrying this T cell receptor (beta chain) was found a few times. These data originate in a study of blood T cell repertoires in COVID-19. The protocol was immunoSEQ multiplex PCR, while the TCRdb copy is restricted to in-frame clones and leaves out a portion. The sample holds around 250,000 clones, roughly 85% seen once. The V end lost 0 bases, the J end lost 3 bases, and 6 bases lay between the germline ends. CDR3 length: 14 residues. Germline V gene lookup returns CDR1 SGHAT and CDR2 FQNNGV. The material sequenced was peripheral blood. This TCR derives from a man aged 50 to 60 with active or convalescent COVID-19. The V and J genes are TRBV11-2 and TRBJ1-3; D not certain. The CDR3 nucleotides read TGTGCCAGCAGCTTAGAGTCTCTTGGAAACACCATATATTTT. This gives the protein CASSLESLGNTIYF.